This T cell receptor (beta chain) was found in a study of shared clonotypes between healthy human individuals. Clones were read by immunoSEQ multiplex PCR, and TCRdb kept only the in-frame ones, dropping some. The repertoire holds just over 2,000,000 clones, with just under 95% as singletons. The CDR3 has 15 amino acids. Per the germline V gene, CDR1 is MNHNY and CDR2 is SVGAGI (reference sequence). The V segment lost 2 bases and the J segment 3 bases; nucleotides outside the gene matches: 3. In the naive CD8 group, cells lacked CD45RO and were positively selected for CCR7, so terminally differentiated effector memory CD45RA+ cells were left out.

The specimen was naive CD8+ T cells sorted from blood. The genes are TRBV6-6 and TRBJ2-5; 10 bases are a match to TRBD2. The sequence was collected from a man between 18 and 29 years old in good health. The CDR3 is CASSYPGLAEETQYF. The CDR3 nucleotides read TGTGCCAGCAGTTACCCTGGACTAGCGGAAGAGACCCAGTACTTC.